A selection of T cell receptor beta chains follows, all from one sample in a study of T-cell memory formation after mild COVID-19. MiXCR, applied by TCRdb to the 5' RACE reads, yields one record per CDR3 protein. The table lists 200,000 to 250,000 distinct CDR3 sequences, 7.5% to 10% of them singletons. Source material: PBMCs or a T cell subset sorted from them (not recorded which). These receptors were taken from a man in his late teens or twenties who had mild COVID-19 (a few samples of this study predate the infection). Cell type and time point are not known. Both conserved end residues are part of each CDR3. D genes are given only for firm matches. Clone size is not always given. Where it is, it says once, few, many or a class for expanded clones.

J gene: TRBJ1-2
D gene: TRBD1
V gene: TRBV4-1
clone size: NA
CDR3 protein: CASSPPDREGGYTF
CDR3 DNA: TGCGCCAGCAGCCCTCCGGACAGGGAAGGCGGCTACACCTTC

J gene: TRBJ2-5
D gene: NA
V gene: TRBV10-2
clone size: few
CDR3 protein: CASRGIETQYF
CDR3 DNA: TGCGCCAGCAGGGGGATTGAGACCCAGTACTTC

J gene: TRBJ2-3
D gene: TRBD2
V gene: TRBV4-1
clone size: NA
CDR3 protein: CASSLHGLAQDTQYF
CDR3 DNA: TGCGCCAGCAGCCTCCACGGACTAGCACAAGATACGCAGTATTTT

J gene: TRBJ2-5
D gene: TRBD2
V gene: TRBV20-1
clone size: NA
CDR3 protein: CSAPQRGQETQYF
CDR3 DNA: TGCAGTGCCCCACAGCGGGGACAAGAGACCCAGTACTTC

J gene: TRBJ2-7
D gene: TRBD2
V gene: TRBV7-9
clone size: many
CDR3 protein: CASSLALGLAGKSEQYF
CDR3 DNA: TGTGCCAGCAGCTTAGCGCTGGGACTAGCGGGGAAGAGCGAGCAGTACTTC

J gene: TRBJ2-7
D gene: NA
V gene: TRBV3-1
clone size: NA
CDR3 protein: CASSHSTGTYEQYF
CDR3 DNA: TGTGCCAGCAGCCATTCGACAGGTACCTACGAGCAGTACTTC

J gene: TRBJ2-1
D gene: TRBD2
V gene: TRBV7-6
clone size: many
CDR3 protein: CASTTPGLVNEQFF
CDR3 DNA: TGTGCCAGCACCACCCCCGGACTAGTCAATGAGCAGTTCTTC

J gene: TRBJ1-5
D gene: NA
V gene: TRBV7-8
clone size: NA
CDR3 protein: CASSRTPGNNQPQHF
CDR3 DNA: TGTGCCAGCAGCCGAACCCCCGGCAACAATCAGCCCCAGCATTTT

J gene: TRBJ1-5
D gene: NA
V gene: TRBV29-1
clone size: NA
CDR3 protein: CSVEIHSNQPQHF
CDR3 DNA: TGCAGCGTTGAAATTCACAGCAATCAGCCCCAGCATTTT

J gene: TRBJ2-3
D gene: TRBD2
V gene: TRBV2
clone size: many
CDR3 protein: CASRGLEISTDTQYF
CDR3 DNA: TGTGCCAGCAGAGGACTAGAGATAAGCACAGATACGCAGTATTTT

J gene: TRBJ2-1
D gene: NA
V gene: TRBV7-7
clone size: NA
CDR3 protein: CASSLGVENEQFF
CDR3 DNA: TGTGCCAGCAGCTTGGGGGTGGAAAATGAGCAGTTCTTC

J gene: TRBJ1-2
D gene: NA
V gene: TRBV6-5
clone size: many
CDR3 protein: CASSQRANYGYTF
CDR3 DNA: TGTGCCAGCAGTCAAAGGGCTAACTATGGCTACACCTTC

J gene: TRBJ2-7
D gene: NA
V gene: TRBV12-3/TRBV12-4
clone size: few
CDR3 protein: CASSPRYQGYEQYF
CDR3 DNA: TGTGCCAGCAGTCCACGTTATCAGGGCTACGAGCAGTACTTC

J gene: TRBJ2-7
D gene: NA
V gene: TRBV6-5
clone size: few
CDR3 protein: CASSGGYSDEQYF
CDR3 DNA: TGTGCCAGCAGTGGAGGGTACAGCGACGAGCAGTACTTC

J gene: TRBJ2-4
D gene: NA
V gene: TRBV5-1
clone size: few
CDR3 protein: CASSLGLGNIQYF
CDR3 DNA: TGCGCCAGCAGCTTGGGGCTTGGAAACATTCAGTACTTC

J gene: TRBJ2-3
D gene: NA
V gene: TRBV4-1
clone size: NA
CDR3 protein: CASSQDRDGGPSGTQYF
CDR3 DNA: TGCGCCAGCAGCCAAGATAGAGATGGCGGGCCGTCAGGTACGCAGTATTTT

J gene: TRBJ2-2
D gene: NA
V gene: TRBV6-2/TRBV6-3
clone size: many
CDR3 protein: CASSYRAAGELFF
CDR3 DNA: TGTGCCAGCAGTTATCGTGCCGCCGGGGAGCTGTTTTTT

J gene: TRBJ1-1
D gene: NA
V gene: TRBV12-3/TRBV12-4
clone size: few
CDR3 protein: CASSLRETEAFF
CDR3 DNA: TGTGCCAGCAGTTTGAGGGAGACTGAAGCTTTCTTT

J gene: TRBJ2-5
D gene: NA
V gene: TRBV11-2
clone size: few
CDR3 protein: CASSLGQARETQYF
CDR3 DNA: TGTGCCAGCAGCTTAGGGCAGGCCAGAGAGACCCAGTACTTC

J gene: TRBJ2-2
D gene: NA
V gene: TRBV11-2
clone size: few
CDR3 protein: CASNYAGEGNTGELFF
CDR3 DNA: TGTGCCAGCAACTACGCAGGGGAAGGGAACACCGGGGAGCTGTTTTTT

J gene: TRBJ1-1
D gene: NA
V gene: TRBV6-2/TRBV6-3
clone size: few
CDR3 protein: CASSYWGSAFF
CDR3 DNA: TGTGCCAGCAGTTACTGGGGTTCAGCTTTCTTT

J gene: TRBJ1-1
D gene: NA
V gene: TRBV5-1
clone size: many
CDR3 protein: CASSAQGGTEAFF
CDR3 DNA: TGCGCCAGCAGCGCCCAGGGAGGAACTGAAGCTTTCTTT

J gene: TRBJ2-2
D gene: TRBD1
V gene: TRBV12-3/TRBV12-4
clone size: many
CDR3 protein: CASSSTTGGNTGELFF
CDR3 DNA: TGTGCCAGCAGTTCCACTACAGGGGGCAACACCGGGGAGCTGTTTTTT

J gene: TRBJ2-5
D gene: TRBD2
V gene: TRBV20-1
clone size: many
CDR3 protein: CSAEIAGVGETQYF
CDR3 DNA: TGCAGTGCTGAGATAGCGGGGGTCGGCGAGACCCAGTACTTC

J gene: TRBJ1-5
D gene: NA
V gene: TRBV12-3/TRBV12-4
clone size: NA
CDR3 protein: CASSGLLYNQPQHF
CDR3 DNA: TGTGCCAGCAGTGGCCTTTTGTACAATCAGCCCCAGCATTTT